Listed here is a single TCR beta chain. The target antigen is unknown. The sample belongs to a study of cytomegalovirus exposure and HLA in healthy donors. Study observations and caveats: In a later analysis, at a false discovery rate of 0.05, approximately 15,000 TCR beta sequences matched HLA alleles.

The CDR3 runs 17 residues. Germline CDR1 and CDR2: SEHNR and FQNEAQ (reference sequence). V was trimmed by 5 bases and J by 4 bases, leaving 24 bases between them. With 60 Vbeta and 13 Jbeta primers, the PCR was carried out. Using immunoSEQ multiplex PCR, the repertoire was profiled, and TCRdb retains in-frame clones only, with some absent. Of around 45,000 clones in the sample, approximately 47% are singletons; the top ten hold approximately 5.6%. Specimen: PBMCs. The receptor was isolated from a man between 60 and 75 years old in good health and CMV-seronegative. V is TRBV7-9 and J is TRBJ2-7; TRBD2 might be the D (6 bases). The CDR3 here is CASSPGLGGGQGYEQYF. The CDR3 DNA sequence: TGTGCCAGCAGCCCTGGGTTGGGAGGAGGGCAGGGATACGAGCAGTACTTC.